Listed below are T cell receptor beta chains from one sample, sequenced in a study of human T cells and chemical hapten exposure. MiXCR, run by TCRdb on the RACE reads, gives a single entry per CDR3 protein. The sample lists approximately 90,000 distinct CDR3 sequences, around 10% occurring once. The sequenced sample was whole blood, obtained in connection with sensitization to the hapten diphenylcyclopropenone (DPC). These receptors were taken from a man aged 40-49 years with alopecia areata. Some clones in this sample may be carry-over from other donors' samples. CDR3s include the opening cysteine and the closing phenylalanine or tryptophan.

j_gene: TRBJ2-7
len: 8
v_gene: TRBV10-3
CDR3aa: CAIGDLYF

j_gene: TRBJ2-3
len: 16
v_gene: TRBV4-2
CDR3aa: CASSQVIAGEVDTQYF

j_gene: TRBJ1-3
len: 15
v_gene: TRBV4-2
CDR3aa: CASSQLTGDGNTIYF

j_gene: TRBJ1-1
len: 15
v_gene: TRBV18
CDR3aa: CASSPPNNWDTEAFF

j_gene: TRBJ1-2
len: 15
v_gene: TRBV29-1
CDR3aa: CSVEARGQGDYGYTF

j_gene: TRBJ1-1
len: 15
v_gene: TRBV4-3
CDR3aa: CASSQGDQRGTEAFF

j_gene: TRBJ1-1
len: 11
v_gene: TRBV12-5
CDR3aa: CASGWDSSAFF

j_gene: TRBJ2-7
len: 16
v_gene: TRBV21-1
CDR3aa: CASSVLARTGSYEQYF

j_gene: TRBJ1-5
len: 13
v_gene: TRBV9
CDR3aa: CASSVGPHQPQHF

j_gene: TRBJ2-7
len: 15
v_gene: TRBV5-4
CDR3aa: CASSHSGSSKKEQYF

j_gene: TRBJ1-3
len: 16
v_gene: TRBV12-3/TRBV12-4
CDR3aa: CASRTQGVSSGNTIYF

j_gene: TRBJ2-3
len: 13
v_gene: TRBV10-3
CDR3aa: CAISGLDTDTQYF

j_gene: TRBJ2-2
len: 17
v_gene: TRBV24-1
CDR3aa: CATSDPGTSANTGELFF

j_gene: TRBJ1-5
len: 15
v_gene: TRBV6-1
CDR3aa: CASSEGPGPNQPQHF

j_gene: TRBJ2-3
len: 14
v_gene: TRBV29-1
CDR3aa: CSLSGTLPSDTQYF

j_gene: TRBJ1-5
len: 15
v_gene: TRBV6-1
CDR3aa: CASSEGPKGDQPQHF

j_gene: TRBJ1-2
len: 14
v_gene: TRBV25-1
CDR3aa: CASTSLDSLYGYTF

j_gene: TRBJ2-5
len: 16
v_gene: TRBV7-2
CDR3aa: CASSLVPGFQQETQYF

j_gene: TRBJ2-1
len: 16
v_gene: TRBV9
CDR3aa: CASSVVRTSAYNEQFF

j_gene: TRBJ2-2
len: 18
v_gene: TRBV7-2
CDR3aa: CASSFPTSGRLGTGELFF

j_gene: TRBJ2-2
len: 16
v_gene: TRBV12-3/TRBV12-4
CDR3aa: CASSFGQRSNTGELFF

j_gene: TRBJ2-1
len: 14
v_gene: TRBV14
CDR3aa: CASSQSGRSREQFF

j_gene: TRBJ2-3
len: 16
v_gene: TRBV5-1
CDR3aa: CASSFSGTQNTDTQYF

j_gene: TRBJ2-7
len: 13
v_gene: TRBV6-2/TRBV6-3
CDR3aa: CASRGTGPYEQYF

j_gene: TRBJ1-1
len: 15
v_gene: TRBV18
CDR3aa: CASSLPPTGSTEAFF

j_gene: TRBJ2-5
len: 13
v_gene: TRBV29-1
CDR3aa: CSLSRGRGETQYF

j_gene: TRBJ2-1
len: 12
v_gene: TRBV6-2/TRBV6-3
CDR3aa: CASSSLGGGQFF

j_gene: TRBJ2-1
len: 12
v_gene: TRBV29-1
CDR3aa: CSVWGADNEQFF

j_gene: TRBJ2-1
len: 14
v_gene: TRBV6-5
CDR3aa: CASSYSTGHNEQFF

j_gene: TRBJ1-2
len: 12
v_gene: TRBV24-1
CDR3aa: CATSDYTFGYTF

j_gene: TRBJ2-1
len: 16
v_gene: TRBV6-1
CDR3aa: CASRGRGLPGAREQFF

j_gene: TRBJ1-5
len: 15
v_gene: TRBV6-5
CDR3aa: CASSYSGSANQPQHF

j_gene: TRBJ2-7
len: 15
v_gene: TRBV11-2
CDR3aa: CASSLESRASYEQYF

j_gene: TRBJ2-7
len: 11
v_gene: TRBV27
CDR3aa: CASISNYEQYF

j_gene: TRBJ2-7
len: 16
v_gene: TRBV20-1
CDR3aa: CSASAVIWSPIHEQYF

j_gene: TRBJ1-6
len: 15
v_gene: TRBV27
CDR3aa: CASRAGAFYNSPLHF